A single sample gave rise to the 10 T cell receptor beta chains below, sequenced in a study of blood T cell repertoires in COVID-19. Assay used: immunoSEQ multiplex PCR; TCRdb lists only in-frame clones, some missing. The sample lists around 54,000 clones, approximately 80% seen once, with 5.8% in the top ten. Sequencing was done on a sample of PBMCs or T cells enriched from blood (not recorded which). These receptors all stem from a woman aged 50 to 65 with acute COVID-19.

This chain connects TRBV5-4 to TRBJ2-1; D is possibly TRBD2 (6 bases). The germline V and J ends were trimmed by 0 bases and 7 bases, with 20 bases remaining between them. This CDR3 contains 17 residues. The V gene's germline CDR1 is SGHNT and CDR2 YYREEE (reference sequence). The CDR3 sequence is CASSLGGGTGLGNEQFF. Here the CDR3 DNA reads TGTGCCAGCAGCTTGGGGGGCGGGACCGGTCTTGGAAATGAGCAGTTCTTC.

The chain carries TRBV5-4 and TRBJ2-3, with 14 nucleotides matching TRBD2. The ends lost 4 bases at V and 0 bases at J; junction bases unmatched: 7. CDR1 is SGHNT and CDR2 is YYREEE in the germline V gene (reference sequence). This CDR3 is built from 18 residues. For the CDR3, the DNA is TGTGCCAGCAGCCCCATGACTAGCGGGGGGGCTAGCACAGATACGCAGTATTTT. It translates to CASSPMTSGGASTDTQYF.

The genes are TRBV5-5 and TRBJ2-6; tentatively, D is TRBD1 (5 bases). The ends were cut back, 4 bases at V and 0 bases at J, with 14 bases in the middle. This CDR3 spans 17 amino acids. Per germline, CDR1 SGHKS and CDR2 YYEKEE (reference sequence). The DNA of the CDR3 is TGTGCCAGCAGCCTTAAACAGGTTTTCTCTGGGGCCAACGTCCTGACTTTC. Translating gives CASSLKQVFSGANVLTF.

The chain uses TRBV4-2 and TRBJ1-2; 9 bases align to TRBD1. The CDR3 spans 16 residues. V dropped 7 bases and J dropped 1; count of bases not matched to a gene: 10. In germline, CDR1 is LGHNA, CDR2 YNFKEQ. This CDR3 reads CASTPGDRAGNYGYTF. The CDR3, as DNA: TGTGCCAGCACCCCCGGGGACAGGGCAGGTAACTATGGCTACACCTTC.

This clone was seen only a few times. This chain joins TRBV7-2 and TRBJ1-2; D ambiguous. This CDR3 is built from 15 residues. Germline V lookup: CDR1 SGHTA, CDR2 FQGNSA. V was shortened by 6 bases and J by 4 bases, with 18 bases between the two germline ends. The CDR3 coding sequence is TGTGCCAGCAGTTATACCTGGCAGTCCTTCTATGGCTACACCTTC. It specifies CASSYTWQSFYGYTF.

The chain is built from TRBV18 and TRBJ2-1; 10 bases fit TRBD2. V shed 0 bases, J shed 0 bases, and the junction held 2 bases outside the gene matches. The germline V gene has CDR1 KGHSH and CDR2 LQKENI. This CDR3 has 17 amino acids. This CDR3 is CASSPPLAGSSYNEQFF. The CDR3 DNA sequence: TGTGCCAGCTCACCACCACTAGCGGGGAGCTCCTACAATGAGCAGTTCTTC.

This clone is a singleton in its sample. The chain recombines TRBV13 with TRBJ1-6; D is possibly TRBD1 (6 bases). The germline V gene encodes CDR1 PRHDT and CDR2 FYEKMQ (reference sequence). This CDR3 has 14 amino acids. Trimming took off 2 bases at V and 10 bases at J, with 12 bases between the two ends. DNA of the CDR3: TGTGCCAGCAGCTTACGGGGGGCAGGGTCACCCCTCCACTTT. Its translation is CASSLRGAGSPLHF.

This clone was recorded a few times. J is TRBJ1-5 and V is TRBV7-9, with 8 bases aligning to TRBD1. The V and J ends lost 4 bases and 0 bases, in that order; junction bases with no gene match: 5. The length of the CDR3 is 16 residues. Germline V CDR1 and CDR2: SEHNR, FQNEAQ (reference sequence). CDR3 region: CASSSTGATSNQPQHF. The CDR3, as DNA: TGTGCCAGCAGCTCGACAGGGGCTACTAGCAATCAGCCCCAGCATTTT. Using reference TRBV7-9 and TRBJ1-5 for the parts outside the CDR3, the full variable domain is DTGVSQNPRHKITKRGQNVTFRCDPISEHNRLYWYRQTLGQGPEFLTYFQNEAQLEKSRLLSDRFSAERPKGSFSTLEIQRTEQGDSAMYLCASSSTGATSNQPQHFGDGTRLSIL.

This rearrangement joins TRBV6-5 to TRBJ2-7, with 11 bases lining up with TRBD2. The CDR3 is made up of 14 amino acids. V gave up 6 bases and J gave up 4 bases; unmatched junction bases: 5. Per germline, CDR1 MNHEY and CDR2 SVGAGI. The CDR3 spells CASRRASGGYEQYF. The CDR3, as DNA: TGTGCCAGCAGGAGGGCTAGCGGGGGGTACGAGCAGTACTTC.

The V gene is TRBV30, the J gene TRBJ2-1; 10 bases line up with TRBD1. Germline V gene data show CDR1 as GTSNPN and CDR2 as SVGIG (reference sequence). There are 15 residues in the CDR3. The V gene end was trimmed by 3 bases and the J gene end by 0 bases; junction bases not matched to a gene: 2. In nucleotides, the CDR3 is TGTGCCTGGAGGGACAGGGGGACCTCCTACAATGAGCAGTTCTTC. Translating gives CAWRDRGTSYNEQFF.